This T cell receptor beta chain was sequenced for a study of T cells in women clearing cervical HPV infection. Germline CDR1 is MNHNS and CDR2 is SASEGT. The CDR3 covers 15 residues. The method was immunoSEQ multiplex PCR; TCRdb's version includes in-frame clones alone and lacks a portion of them. The table for this sample gives roughly 40,000 clones. A remark on this clone: The sequence runs out 3 residues before the end of the CDR3; the remainder is reconstructed from the germline J gene.

The chain joins TRBV6-1 to TRBJ1-2, with 9 bases that match TRBD1. The source material was blood buffy coat. This TCR came from a woman between 18 and 70 years old with a cervical HPV16 infection that either progressed to CIN3+ or cleared (not recorded which). The covered CDR3 bases are TGTGCCAGCAGTGGCTCCGGGACAGGGTTTGACGAC. It translates to CASSGSGTGFDD. The CDR3 in full is CASSGSGTGFDDYTF.